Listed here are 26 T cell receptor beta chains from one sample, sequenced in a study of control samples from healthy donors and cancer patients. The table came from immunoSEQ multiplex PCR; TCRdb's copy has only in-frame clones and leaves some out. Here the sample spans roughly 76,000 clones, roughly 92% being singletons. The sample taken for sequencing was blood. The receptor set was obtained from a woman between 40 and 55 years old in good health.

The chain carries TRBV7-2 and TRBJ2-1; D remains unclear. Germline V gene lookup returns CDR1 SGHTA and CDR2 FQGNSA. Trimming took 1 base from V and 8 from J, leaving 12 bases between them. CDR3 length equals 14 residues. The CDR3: CASSLVASADEQFF. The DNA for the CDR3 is TGTGCCAGCAGCTTAGTAGCTAGTGCGGATGAGCAGTTCTTC.

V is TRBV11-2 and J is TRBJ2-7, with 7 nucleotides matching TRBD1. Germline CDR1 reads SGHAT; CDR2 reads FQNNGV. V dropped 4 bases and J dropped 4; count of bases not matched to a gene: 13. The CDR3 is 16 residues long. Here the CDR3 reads CASSSGGQMITYEQYF. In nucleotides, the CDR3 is TGTGCCAGCAGCTCAGGGGGACAGATGATTACTTACGAGCAGTACTTC.

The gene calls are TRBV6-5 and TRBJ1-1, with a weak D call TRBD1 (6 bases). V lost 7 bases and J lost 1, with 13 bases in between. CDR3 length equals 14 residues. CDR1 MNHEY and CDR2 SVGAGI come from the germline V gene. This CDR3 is CASTSQQGNTEAFF. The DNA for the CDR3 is TGTGCCAGCACTAGTCAACAGGGGAACACTGAAGCTTTCTTT.

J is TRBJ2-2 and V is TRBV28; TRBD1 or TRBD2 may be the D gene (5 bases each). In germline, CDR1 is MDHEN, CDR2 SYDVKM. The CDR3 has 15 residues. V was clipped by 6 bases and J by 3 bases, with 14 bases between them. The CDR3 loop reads CASRSWGSYTGELFF. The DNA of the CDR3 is TGTGCCAGCAGGTCGTGGGGGAGTTACACCGGGGAGCTGTTTTTT.

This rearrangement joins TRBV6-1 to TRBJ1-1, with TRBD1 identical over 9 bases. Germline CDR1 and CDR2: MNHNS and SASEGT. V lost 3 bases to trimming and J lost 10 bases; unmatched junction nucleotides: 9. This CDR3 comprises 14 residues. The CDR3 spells CASSDIQGAFVAFF. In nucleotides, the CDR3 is TGTGCCAGCAGTGACATACAGGGGGCATTTGTAGCTTTCTTT.

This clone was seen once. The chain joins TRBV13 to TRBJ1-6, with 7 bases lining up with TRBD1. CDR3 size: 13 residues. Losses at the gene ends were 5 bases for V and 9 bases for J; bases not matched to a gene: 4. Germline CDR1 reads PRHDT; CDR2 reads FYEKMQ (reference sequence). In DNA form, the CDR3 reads TGTGCCAGCAGCCCCGACAGGGTTTCACCCCTCCACTTT. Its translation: CASSPDRVSPLHF. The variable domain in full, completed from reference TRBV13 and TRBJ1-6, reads AAGVIQSPRHLIKEKRETATLKCYPIPRHDTVYWYQQGPGQDPQFLISFYEKMQSDKGSIPDRFSAQQFSDYHSELNMSSLELGDSALYFCASSPDRVSPLHFGNGTRLTVT.

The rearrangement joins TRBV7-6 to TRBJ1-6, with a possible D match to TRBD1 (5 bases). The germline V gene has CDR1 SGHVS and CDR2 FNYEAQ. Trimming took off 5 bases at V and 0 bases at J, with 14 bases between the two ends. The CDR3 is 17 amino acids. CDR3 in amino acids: CASSQGGGGSYNSPLHF. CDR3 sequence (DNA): TGTGCCAGCAGCCAGGGCGGCGGAGGCTCCTATAATTCACCCCTCCACTTT.

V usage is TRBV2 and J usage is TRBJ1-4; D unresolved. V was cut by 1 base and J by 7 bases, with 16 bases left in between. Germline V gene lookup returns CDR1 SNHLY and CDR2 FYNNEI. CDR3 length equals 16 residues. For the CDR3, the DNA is TGTGCCAGCAGTGAAGACGGCGCCTCCCCCGGTGAAAAACTGTTTTTT. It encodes CASSEDGASPGEKLFF. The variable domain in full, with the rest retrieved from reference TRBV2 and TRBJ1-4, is EPEVTQTPSHQVTQMGQEVILRCVPISNHLYFYWYRQILGQKVEFLVSFYNNEISEKSEIFDDQFSVERPDGSNFTLKIRSTKLEDSAMYFCASSEDGASPGEKLFFGSGTQLSVL.

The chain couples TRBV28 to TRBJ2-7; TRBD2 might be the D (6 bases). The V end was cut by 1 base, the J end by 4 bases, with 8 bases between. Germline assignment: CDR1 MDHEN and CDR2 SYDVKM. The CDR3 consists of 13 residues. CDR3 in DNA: TGTGCCAGCAGTTTATTGGGGGGTTACGAGCAGTACTTC. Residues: CASSLLGGYEQYF.

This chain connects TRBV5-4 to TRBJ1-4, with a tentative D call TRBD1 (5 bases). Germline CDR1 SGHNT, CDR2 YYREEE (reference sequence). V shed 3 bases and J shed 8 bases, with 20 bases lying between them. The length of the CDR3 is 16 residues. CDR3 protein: CASSSPRGGRGEKLFF. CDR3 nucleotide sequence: TGTGCCAGCAGCTCCCCCCGGGGGGGTAGAGGGGAAAAACTGTTTTTT.

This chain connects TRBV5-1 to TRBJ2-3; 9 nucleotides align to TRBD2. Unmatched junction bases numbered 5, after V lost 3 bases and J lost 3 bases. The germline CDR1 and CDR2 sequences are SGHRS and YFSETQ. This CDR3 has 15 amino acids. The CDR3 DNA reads TGCGCCAGCAGCTGGGTGGCGGGGGGGACAGATACGCAGTATTTT. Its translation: CASSWVAGGTDTQYF.

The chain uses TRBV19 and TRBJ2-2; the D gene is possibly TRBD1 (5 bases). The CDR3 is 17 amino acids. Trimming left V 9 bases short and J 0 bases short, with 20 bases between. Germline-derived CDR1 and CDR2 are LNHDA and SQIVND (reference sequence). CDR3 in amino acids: CARRETDSPSNTGELFF. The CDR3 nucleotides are TGTGCCAGACGAGAGACTGACAGTCCATCGAACACCGGGGAGCTGTTTTTT. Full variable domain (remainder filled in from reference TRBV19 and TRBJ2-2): DGGITQSPKYLFRKEGQNVTLSCEQNLNHDAMYWYRQDPGQGLRLIYYSQIVNDFQKGDIAEGYSVSREKKESFPLTVTSAQKNPTAFYLCARRETDSPSNTGELFFGEGSRLTVL.

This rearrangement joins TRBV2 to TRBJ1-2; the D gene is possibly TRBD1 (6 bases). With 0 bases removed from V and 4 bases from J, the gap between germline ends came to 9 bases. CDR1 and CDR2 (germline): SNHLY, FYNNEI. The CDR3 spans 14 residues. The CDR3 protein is CASSEAPTGYGYTF. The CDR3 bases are TGTGCCAGCAGTGAAGCGCCGACAGGCTATGGCTACACCTTC.

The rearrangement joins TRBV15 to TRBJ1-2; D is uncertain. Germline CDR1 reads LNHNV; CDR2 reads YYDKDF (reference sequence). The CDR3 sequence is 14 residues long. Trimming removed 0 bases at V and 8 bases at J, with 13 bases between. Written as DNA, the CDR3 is TGTGCCACCAGCAGAGATCAAGGGTTTGGAGGCTACACCTTC. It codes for CATSRDQGFGGYTF.

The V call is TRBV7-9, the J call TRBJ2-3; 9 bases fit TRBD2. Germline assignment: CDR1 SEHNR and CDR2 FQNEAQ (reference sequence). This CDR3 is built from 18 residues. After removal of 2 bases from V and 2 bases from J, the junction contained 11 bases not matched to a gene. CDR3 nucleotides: TGTGCCAGCAGCTTACCCTTTGCGGGAGGGTCCTTCACAGATACGCAGTATTTT. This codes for CASSLPFAGGSFTDTQYF.

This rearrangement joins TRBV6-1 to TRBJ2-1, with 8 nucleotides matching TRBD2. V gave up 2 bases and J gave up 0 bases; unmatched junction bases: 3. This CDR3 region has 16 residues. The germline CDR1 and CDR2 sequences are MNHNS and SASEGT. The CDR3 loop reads CASSESAGGSYNEQFF. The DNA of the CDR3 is TGTGCCAGCAGTGAATCGGCGGGGGGCTCCTACAATGAGCAGTTCTTC.

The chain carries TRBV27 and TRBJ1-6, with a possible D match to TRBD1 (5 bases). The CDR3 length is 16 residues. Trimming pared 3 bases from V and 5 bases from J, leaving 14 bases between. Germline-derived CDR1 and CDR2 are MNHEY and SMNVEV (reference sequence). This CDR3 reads CASSFGRGDDNSPLHF. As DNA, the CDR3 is TGTGCCAGCAGTTTCGGAAGGGGTGACGATAATTCACCCCTCCACTTT.

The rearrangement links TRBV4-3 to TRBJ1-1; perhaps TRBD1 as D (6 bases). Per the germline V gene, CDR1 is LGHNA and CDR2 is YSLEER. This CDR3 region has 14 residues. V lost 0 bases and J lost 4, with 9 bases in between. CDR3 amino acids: CASSQDQGPTEAFF. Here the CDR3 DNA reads TGCGCCAGCAGCCAAGACCAGGGGCCCACTGAAGCTTTCTTT.

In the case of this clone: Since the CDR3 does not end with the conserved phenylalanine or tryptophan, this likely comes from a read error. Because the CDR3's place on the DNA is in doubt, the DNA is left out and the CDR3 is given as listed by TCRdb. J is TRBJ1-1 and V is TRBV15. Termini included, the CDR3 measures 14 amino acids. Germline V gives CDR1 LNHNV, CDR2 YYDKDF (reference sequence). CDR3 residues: CATSRGPGGWSLVV.

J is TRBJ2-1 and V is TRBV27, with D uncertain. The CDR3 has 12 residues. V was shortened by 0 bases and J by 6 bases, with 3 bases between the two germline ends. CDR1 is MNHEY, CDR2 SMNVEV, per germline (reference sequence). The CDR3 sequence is CASSLSSNEQFF. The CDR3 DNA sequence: TGTGCCAGCAGTTTATCGTCCAATGAGCAGTTCTTC.

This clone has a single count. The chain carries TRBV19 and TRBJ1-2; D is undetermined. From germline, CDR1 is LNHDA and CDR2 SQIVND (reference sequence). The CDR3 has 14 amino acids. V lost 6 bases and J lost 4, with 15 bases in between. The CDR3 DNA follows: TGTGCCAGTAGCCCTACCGGGAGAACCTATGGCTACACCTTC. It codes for CASSPTGRTYGYTF.

Written as DNA, the CDR3 is TGTGCCAGCAGCTTAGTATGGAGCGGGGCGGAGACCCAGTACTTC. It codes for CASSLVWSGAETQYF. The chain is built from TRBV7-2 and TRBJ2-5, with 7 bases fitting TRBD2. With 1 base clipped from V and 5 bases from J, the junction kept 7 bases outside the gene matches. This CDR3 has 15 amino acids. CDR1 is SGHTA and CDR2 is FQGNSA in the germline V gene.

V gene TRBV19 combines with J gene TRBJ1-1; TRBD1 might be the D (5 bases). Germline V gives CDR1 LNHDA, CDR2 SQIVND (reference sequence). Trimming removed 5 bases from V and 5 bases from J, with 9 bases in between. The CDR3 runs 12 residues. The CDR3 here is CASSWWGTEAFF. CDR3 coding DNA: TGTGCCAGTAGTTGGTGGGGGACTGAAGCTTTCTTT.

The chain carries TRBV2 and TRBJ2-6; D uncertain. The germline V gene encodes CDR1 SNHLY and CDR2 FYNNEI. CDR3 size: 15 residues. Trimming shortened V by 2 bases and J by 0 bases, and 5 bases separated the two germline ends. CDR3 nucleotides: TGTGCCAGCAGTGAAATAAGCTCTGGGGCCAACGTCCTGACTTTC. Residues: CASSEISSGANVLTF.

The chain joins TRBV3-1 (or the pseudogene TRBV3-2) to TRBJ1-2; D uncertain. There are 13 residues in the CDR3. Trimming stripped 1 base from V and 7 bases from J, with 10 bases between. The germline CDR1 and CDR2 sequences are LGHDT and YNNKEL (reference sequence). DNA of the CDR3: TGTGCCAGCAGCCAAGGGCCAGCCCCTGGCTACACCTTC. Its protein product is CASSQGPAPGYTF.

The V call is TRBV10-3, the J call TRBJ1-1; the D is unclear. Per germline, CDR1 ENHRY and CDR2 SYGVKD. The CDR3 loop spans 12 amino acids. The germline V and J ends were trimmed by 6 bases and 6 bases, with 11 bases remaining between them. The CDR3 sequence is CAIRGTMSEAFF. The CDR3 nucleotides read TGTGCCATCAGGGGTACAATGTCTGAAGCTTTCTTT.